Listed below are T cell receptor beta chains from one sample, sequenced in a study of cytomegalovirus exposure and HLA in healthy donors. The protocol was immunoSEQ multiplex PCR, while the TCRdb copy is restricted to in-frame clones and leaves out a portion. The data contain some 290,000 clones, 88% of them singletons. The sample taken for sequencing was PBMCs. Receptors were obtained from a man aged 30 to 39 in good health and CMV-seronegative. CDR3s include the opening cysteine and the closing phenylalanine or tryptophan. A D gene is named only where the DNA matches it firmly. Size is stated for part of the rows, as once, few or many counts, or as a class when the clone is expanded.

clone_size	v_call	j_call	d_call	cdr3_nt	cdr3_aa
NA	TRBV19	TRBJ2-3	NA	TGTGCCAGTAGTTCCGACAGGTGGGGTACAGATACGCAGTATTTT	CASSSDRWGTDTQYF
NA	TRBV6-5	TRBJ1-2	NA	TGTGCCAGCAGTTACTCCCGAGGGGGTAACTATGGCTACACCTTC	CASSYSRGGNYGYTF
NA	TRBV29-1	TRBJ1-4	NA	TGCAGCGTTGCGGGGGAGGGAAATGAAAAACTGTTTTTT	CSVAGEGNEKLFF
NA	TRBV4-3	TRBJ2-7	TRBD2	TGCGCCAGCAGCTTCGGGGGGGGAGGCTCCTACGAGCAGTACTTC	CASSFGGGGSYEQYF
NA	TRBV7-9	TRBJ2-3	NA	TGTGCCATTCCGGGGAACACAGATACGCAGTATTTT	CAIPGNTDTQYF
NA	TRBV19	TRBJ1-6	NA	TGTGCCAGTAGTTGGGCAGATAATTCACCCCTCCACTTT	CASSWADNSPLHF
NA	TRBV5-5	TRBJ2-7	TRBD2	TGTGCCAGCAGCTTCAGCGGCGGGGGGGTCGAGCAGTACTTC	CASSFSGGGVEQYF
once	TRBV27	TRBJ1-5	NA	TGTGCCAGCAGTTTGAGTGGGGGCGCGGTTCAGCCCCAGCATTTT	CASSLSGGAVQPQHF
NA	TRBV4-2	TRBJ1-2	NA	TGTGCCAGCAGCCAAACGAGCGATGGCTACACCTTC	CASSQTSDGYTF
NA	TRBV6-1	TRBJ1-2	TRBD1	TGTGCCAGCAGCGAGGCTGCCGGGACAGGGTACGGCTACACCTTC	CASSEAAGTGYGYTF
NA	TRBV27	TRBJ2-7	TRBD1	TGTGCCAGCAGTTTCCAGGGGGTGTTATACGAGCAGTACTTC	CASSFQGVLYEQYF
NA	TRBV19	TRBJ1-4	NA	TGTGCCAGTAGTATATTCGCAGGGAATGAAAAACTGTTTTTT	CASSIFAGNEKLFF
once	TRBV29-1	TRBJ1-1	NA	TGCAGCGTGGTACGGGGACTAATGAACACTGAAGCTTTCTTT	CSVVRGLMNTEAFF
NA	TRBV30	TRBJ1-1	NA	TGTGCCTGGAAAGGAGCGGTGAACACTGAAGCTTTCTTT	CAWKGAVNTEAFF
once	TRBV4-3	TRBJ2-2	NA	TGCGCCAGCAGCCAAGAAGGGGTTACAGACCGAGCGAACACCGGGGAGCTGTTTTTT	CASSQEGVTDRANTGELFF
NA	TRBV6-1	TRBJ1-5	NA	TGTGCCAGCAGTGATCGGGGAGATCAGCCCCAGCATTTT	CASSDRGDQPQHF
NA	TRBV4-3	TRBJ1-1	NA	TGCGCCAGCAGCCAAGATAGGACAGAGAACACTGAAGCTTTCTTT	CASSQDRTENTEAFF
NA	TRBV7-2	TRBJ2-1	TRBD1	TGTGCCAGCAGCTACCCCGGGACAGGGTCCGGTGAGCAGTTCTTC	CASSYPGTGSGEQFF
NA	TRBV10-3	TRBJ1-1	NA	TGTGCCATCAGTGAGTCTGTCAGTATGGGGGGGTTTACTGAAGCTTTCTTT	CAISESVSMGGFTEAFF
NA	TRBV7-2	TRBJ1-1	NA	TGTGCCAGCAGCCCCCGACAGATGGTGAACACTGAAGCTTTCTTT	CASSPRQMVNTEAFF
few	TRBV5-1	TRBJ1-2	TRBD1	TGCGCCAGCAGCTTGGAACAGGGGAGGAATGGCTACACCTTC	CASSLEQGRNGYTF
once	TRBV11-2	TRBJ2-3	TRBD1	TGTGCCAGCAGCTTAGACAGGGGGCTCGGCACAGATACGCAGTATTTT	CASSLDRGLGTDTQYF
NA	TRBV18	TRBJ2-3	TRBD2	TGTGCCAGCTCACCCGCTTCACGGGGGGACGCAGATACGCAGTATTTT	CASSPASRGDADTQYF
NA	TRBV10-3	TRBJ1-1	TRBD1	TGTGCCATCAGTGAGGGCGAGGGGACAGTAAAAGCTTTCTTT	CAISEGEGTVKAFF
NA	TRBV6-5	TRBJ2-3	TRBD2	TGTGCCAGCAGCCGAAGCGGGGGCCCAAATACGCAGTATTTT	CASSRSGGPNTQYF
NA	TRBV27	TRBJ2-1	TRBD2	TGTGCCAGCAGTCCGACCGGGACTAGCCATGAGCAGTTCTTC	CASSPTGTSHEQFF
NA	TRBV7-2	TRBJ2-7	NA	TGTGCCAGCAGCTTAGTAGTACAGGAGGGCTACGAGCAGTACTTC	CASSLVVQEGYEQYF
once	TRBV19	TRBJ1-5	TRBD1	TGTGCCACCTCACCGGGACAGGGTCATAATCAGCCCCAGCATTTT	CATSPGQGHNQPQHF
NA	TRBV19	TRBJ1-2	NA	TGTGCCAGTAGACACCGGACAGACTATGGCTACACCTTC	CASRHRTDYGYTF
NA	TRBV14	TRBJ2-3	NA	TGTGCCAGCAGCCAAGAAGCCGGGCTGGGGCCAGATACGCAGTATTTT	CASSQEAGLGPDTQYF